This TCR beta chain was recorded in a study of immune heterogeneity within non-small cell lung tumors. Background on the study: Among the tumors, a few were squamous cell carcinomas, about 10 were non-squamous carcinomas and 1 was not otherwise specified. Study-level points and caveats: Different tumor locations in one patient shared dominant CDR3 beta clonotypes yet harbored unique high-frequency clones. Locally, T-cell clonality showed a moderate but significant correlation with tumor mutational burden measured at the same site (R about 0.34).

There are a few counts of this clonotype. Its antigen remains unidentified. Germline values: CDR1 MGHRA, CDR2 YSYEKL. This CDR3 spans 18 amino acids. V shed 1 base and J shed 2 bases, with 21 bases lying between them. Multiplex PCR was performed with 32 V and 13 J primers, and it amplified TCR beta CDR3. TCRdb recomputed calls from the multiplex PCR reads with MiXCR, one row per CDR3 protein. The sample holds 4,600 or so distinct CDR3 sequences, 35% to 45% seen once. Genomic DNA from bulk tumor acted as the template, and around 0.55 ug was loaded per sample. Multiple widely separated biopsies were taken from each primary tumor at surgery. Before undergoing curative surgery, patients had newly diagnosed non-small cell lung cancer that was untreated. Individuals who provided samples were patients with newly diagnosed non-small cell lung cancer who were having surgery with curative intent.

Specimen: lung tumor tissue. The gene calls are TRBV4-1 and TRBJ2-7; TRBD2 is a possible D gene (5 bases). This clonotype was obtained from a woman in her forties or fifties with non-small cell lung cancer. The CDR3 sequence is CASSQGRGIQRSPYEQYF. The DNA of the CDR3 is TGCGCCAGCAGCCAAGGACGAGGTATCCAGCGGAGTCCCTACGAGCAGTACTTC.